One sample yielded the 32 T cell receptor beta chains listed below, sequenced in a study of identical twins. TCRdb reprocessed the 5' RACE reads via MiXCR and lists one record per CDR3 protein. The sample lists hundreds of thousands of distinct CDR3 sequences; 21% were seen once. This sample also belongs to another study, concerning T cells expressing NK-cell markers.

Specimen: PBMCs. Receptors were obtained from a woman aged 18-30 years in good health.

The chain joins TRBV7-2 to TRBJ2-2; the D gene is possibly TRBD2 (6 bases). V was clipped by 4 bases and J by 5 bases, with 14 bases between them. CDR1 is SGHTA, CDR2 FQGNSA, per germline. This CDR3 has 15 residues. This CDR3 reads CASSSTSLNTGELFF. In DNA, the CDR3 is TGTGCCAGCAGCTCCACTAGCTTGAATACCGGGGAGCTGTTTTTT. Together with reference TRBV7-2 and TRBJ2-2, the CDR3 gives the full variable domain: GAGVSQSPSNKVTEKGKDVELRCDPISGHTALYWYRQSLGQGLEFLIYFQGNSAPDKSGLPSDRFSAERTGGSVSTLTIQRTQQEDSAVYLCASSSTSLNTGELFFGEGSRLTVL.

The chain recombines TRBV11-3 with TRBJ2-1; 9 nucleotides line up with TRBD2. This CDR3 comprises 16 residues. Trimming removed 5 bases from V and 1 base from J; junction bases left unmatched: 6. Germline CDR1 and CDR2: SGHNT and YENEEA. For the CDR3, the DNA is TGTGCCAGCAGCGGGTTAGCGGGGGAATCCTACAATGAGCAGTTCTTC. Translation gives CASSGLAGESYNEQFF.

CDR3 nucleotides: TGCAGTGCTAGAAACATAGGCACAGATACGCAGTATTTT. This codes for CSARNIGTDTQYF. The chain uses TRBV20-1 and TRBJ2-3; the D is unclear. The CDR3 extends over 13 amino acids. V lost 2 bases and J 1 base, leaving 7 bases between the germline ends. The germline V gene has CDR1 DFQATT and CDR2 SNEGSKA (reference sequence).

This clonotype was counted a few times. J is TRBJ2-1 and V is TRBV12-3 or TRBV12-4; 9 nucleotides align to TRBD1. V shed 10 bases and J 8 bases; nucleotides not matched to a gene: 9. This CDR3 has 13 amino acids. CDR3 sequence reads: CATGQGLIHEQFF. CDR3 bases: TGTGCCACCGGACAGGGGTTAATCCATGAGCAGTTCTTC.

The chain combines TRBV5-1 with TRBJ1-2; 8 nucleotides agree with TRBD1. Germline CDR1 SGHRS, CDR2 YFSETQ. This CDR3 has 16 amino acids. Germline trimming cut 4 bases from V and 2 bases from J; bases unmatched to any gene: 10. Here the CDR3 reads CASSLTQGAGNYGYTF. The DNA of the CDR3 is TGCGCCAGCAGCCTAACTCAGGGGGCAGGGAACTATGGCTACACCTTC.

This clonotype has more than one count but fewer than ten. The chain is built from TRBV20-1 and TRBJ2-1; 7 nucleotides agree with TRBD1. The CDR3 is 17 amino acids. The germline CDR1 and CDR2 sequences are DFQATT and SNEGSKA (reference sequence). V gave up 2 bases and J gave up 4 bases; unmatched junction bases: 14. Here the CDR3 reads CSARQGQELIRYNEQFF. In DNA, the CDR3 is TGCAGTGCTAGACAAGGACAGGAGCTTATTCGATACAATGAGCAGTTCTTC.

Only a few counts were recorded for this clonotype. The rearrangement uses TRBV12-3 or TRBV12-4 and TRBJ1-1; perhaps TRBD1 as D (6 bases). V was cut by 10 bases and J by 1 base, with 10 bases left in between. CDR3 length: 12 amino acids. The CDR3: CATRGQNTEAFF. The CDR3 DNA is TGTGCCACCAGGGGACAGAACACTGAAGCTTTCTTT.

This clonotype was counted many times. This rearrangement joins TRBV20-1 to TRBJ2-1; a weak D match, TRBD2 (6 bases). Germline lookup yields CDR1 DFQATT and CDR2 SNEGSKA (reference sequence). V gave up 1 base and J gave up 5 bases, with 6 bases separating them. The CDR3 consists of 12 residues. CDR3 bases: TGCAGTGCTAGAGGGACTAACAATGAGCAGTTCTTC. It translates to CSARGTNNEQFF.

The chain couples TRBV5-6 to TRBJ2-1, with no clear D. The CDR3 loop spans 15 amino acids. Germline V gene sequence: CDR1 SGHDT, CDR2 YYEEEE. V dropped 4 bases and J dropped 5 bases, with 16 bases sitting between them. CDR3 DNA sequence: TGTGCCAGCAGCCTCGGGCGGCCGAGGAACAATGAGCAGTTCTTC. It encodes CASSLGRPRNNEQFF.

This clonotype was counted between two and nine times. The genes are TRBV6-2 or TRBV6-3 and TRBJ2-2, with 7 positions matching TRBD1. The V gene's germline CDR1 is MNHEY and CDR2 SVGEGT. The junction had 6 bases not matched to a gene; V was cut back by 5 bases and J by 6 bases. This CDR3 contains 14 residues. CDR3: CASSNRQGAGELFF. The CDR3 DNA sequence: TGTGCCAGCAGTAACCGACAGGGCGCCGGGGAGCTGTTTTTT.

This clonotype was observed at least ten times. The rearrangement uses TRBV10-3 and TRBJ2-1; D perhaps matches TRBD2 (5 bases). Trimming left V 10 bases short and J 2 bases short, with 15 bases between. The CDR3 has 14 residues. Germline V gene sequence: CDR1 ENHRY, CDR2 SYGVKD. The DNA for the CDR3 is TGTGCCACGACGTTACTAGTCCCCTACAATGAGCAGTTCTTC. Translation gives CATTLLVPYNEQFF.

V usage is TRBV20-1 and J usage is TRBJ2-7, with a weak D call TRBD2 (6 bases). This CDR3 has 14 residues. CDR1 and CDR2 from the germline V gene are DFQATT and SNEGSKA (reference sequence). Trimming shortened V by 1 base and J by 4 bases, and 14 bases separated the two germline ends. The CDR3 reads CSARVGGMRYEQYF. CDR3 coding DNA: TGCAGTGCTAGAGTCGGCGGGATGAGGTACGAGCAGTACTTC.

This clonotype was observed a handful of times. The V and J genes are TRBV12-3 or TRBV12-4 and TRBJ2-7; the D is unclear. This CDR3 has 13 amino acids. The V gene lost 2 bases and the J gene lost 2 bases, with 7 bases spanning the gap. In nucleotides, the CDR3 is TGTGCCAGCAGTTTACAGGTGCCCTACGAGCAGTACTTC. This codes for CASSLQVPYEQYF.

In this sample, this clonotype turned up a few times. J is TRBJ2-2 and V is TRBV6-5; D is ambiguous. This CDR3 has 17 amino acids. Germline CDR1 reads MNHEY; CDR2 reads SVGAGI. V lost 5 bases to trimming and J lost 4 bases, with 20 bases between them. CDR3 coding DNA: TGTGCCAGCAGTAACCGTCGAAACTTAGGGCCCACCGGGGAGCTGTTTTTT. Translating it yields CASSNRRNLGPTGELFF.

This clonotype occurred a few times. V usage is TRBV6-1 and J usage is TRBJ1-1; D might be TRBD1 (6 bases). The germline V and J ends were trimmed by 5 bases and 2 bases, with 15 bases remaining between them. The CDR3 has 15 amino acids. From germline, CDR1 is MNHNS and CDR2 SASEGT. Written as DNA, the CDR3 is TGTGCCAGCAGTCCCTGGGGGGGGACAAACACTGAAGCTTTCTTT. The encoded protein is CASSPWGGTNTEAFF.

This chain uses TRBV12-3 or TRBV12-4 with TRBJ2-7; possibly TRBD2 for D (5 bases). The V end was cut by 4 bases, the J end by 6 bases, with 13 bases between. The CDR3 consists of 13 residues. CDR3 in amino acids: CASSWLPGSEQYF. The CDR3 DNA reads TGTGCCAGCAGTTGGCTGCCTGGGAGCGAGCAGTACTTC.

This clonotype has only one observation. The chain is built from TRBV7-6 and TRBJ2-1; unclear D gene. The V and J ends lost 1 base and 10 bases respectively, with 14 bases between them. There are 14 residues in the CDR3. Germline CDR1 SGHVS, CDR2 FNYEAQ. The CDR3 DNA follows: TGTGCCAGCAGCTTAGTGTTAGTCAGTCAGGAGCAGTTCTTC. It is translated as CASSLVLVSQEQFF.

This clonotype was detected many times. The rearrangement uses TRBV6-5 and TRBJ2-1; D gene unclear. Per germline, CDR1 MNHEY and CDR2 SVGAGI. The CDR3 runs to 17 residues. Between the trimmed V and J ends, which lost 0 bases and 4 bases, there was a span of 16 bases. CDR3 residues: CASSYSMGRQKYNEQFF. For the CDR3, the DNA is TGTGCCAGCAGTTACTCAATGGGTAGGCAAAAGTACAATGAGCAGTTCTTC.

This clonotype was detected only a few times. J is TRBJ2-7 and V is TRBV4-3, with D hard to call. Germline lookup yields CDR1 LGHNA and CDR2 YSLEER. This CDR3 spans 15 amino acids. V shed 1 base and J shed 7 bases, with 17 bases lying between them. CDR3 region: CASSQAAIYQLEQYF. CDR3 in DNA: TGCGCCAGCAGCCAAGCCGCCATCTACCAGTTGGAGCAGTACTTC.

Ten or more counts support this clonotype. The chain employs TRBV9 and TRBJ2-3, with 11 nucleotides matching TRBD2. With V trimmed by 0 bases and J by 4 bases, 4 bases remained unmatched. The germline V gene has CDR1 SGDLS and CDR2 YYNGEE. The CDR3 totals 16 residues. CDR3 region: CASSVETSGISDTQYF. The CDR3 DNA sequence: TGTGCCAGCAGCGTAGAGACTAGCGGGATATCAGATACGCAGTATTTT.

This clonotype was counted only a few times. The chain employs TRBV5-1 and TRBJ1-2; D possibly corresponds to TRBD1 (5 bases). The V gene's germline CDR1 is SGHRS and CDR2 YFSETQ. The CDR3 is made up of 14 amino acids. Trimming shortened V by 7 bases and J by 3 bases, and 16 bases separated the two germline ends. The CDR3 is CASSQGLLDYGYTF. As DNA, the CDR3 is TGCGCCAGCTCCCAGGGTTTGCTTGACTATGGCTACACCTTC. Variable domain in full (rest from reference TRBV5-1 and TRBJ1-2): KAGVTQTPRYLIKTRGQQVTLSCSPISGHRSVSWYQQTPGQGLQFLFEYFSETQRNKGNFPGRFSGRQFSNSRSEMNVSTLELGDSALYLCASSQGLLDYGYTFGSGTRLTVV.

In nucleotides, the CDR3 is TGTGCCAGCAGCCACGTGGACCAGTACAATGAGCAGTTCTTC. The encoded protein is CASSHVDQYNEQFF. The V call is TRBV3-1, the J call TRBJ2-1, with D hard to call. V was cut by 3 bases and J by 4 bases, with 10 bases left in between. The germline CDR1 and CDR2 sequences are LGHDT and YNNKEL (reference sequence). CDR3 size: 14 residues.

This clonotype was picked up many times. The rearrangement uses TRBV6-4 and TRBJ2-1, with TRBD2 matching 12 bases. V lost 3 bases, J lost 7 bases, and 1 base stayed unmatched. The CDR3 runs to 14 residues. Per germline, CDR1 MRHNA and CDR2 SNTAGT. Here the CDR3 DNA reads TGTGCCAGCAGTGAAACTAGCGGGGGGAATGAGCAGTTCTTC. Its translation is CASSETSGGNEQFF.

This rearrangement joins TRBV20-1 to TRBJ2-1; a possible D gene is TRBD1 (5 bases). Germline loops: CDR1 DFQATT, CDR2 SNEGSKA (reference sequence). V was cut by 8 bases and J by 2 bases, with 10 bases left in between. The CDR3 is 12 amino acids. Here the CDR3 reads CSTGAAYNEQFF. CDR3 in DNA: TGCAGTACTGGGGCAGCCTACAATGAGCAGTTCTTC.

This clonotype was counted many times. The chain couples TRBV4-3 to TRBJ2-3, with D possibly matching TRBD1 (5 bases). Deletions cut 1 base from V and 5 bases from J, with 10 bases between. There are 14 residues in the CDR3. Germline CDR1 LGHNA, CDR2 YSLEER. As DNA, the CDR3 is TGCGCCAGCAGCCAAGGCTTTCAGGGAGATACGCAGTATTTT. It yields the protein CASSQGFQGDTQYF.

The chain is built from TRBV4-3 and TRBJ2-1; perhaps TRBD1 as D (6 bases). The V gene lost 0 bases and the J gene lost 7 bases, with 16 bases spanning the gap. Germline assignment: CDR1 LGHNA and CDR2 YSLEER. This CDR3 is built from 16 residues. CDR3 sequence (DNA): TGCGCCAGCAGCCAAGATCCCCCCGCTAGGGGGAATGAGCAGTTCTTC. Translated, it gives CASSQDPPARGNEQFF.

The table lists this clonotype with many counts. The chain links TRBV29-1 to TRBJ2-5, with D perhaps matching TRBD2 (5 bases). The CDR3 loop spans 12 amino acids. Germline V gene sequence: CDR1 SQVTM, CDR2 ANQGSEA. V was cut by 5 bases and J by 4 bases, with 11 bases left in between. The DNA of the CDR3 is TGCAGCGTTCGCGAGCGGCGAGAGACCCAGTACTTC. It yields the protein CSVRERRETQYF.

This clonotype was seen more than once but under ten times. This chain connects TRBV20-1 to TRBJ1-1; D unresolved. The ends were cut back, 6 bases at V and 10 bases at J, with 12 bases in the middle. The CDR3 totals 10 residues. Per germline, CDR1 DFQATT and CDR2 SNEGSKA (reference sequence). CDR3 amino acids: CSAESLGAFF. CDR3 in DNA: TGCAGTGCCGAATCCCTGGGAGCTTTCTTT.

Ten or more counts support this clonotype. J is TRBJ2-3 and V is TRBV10-3, with unresolved D. V gave up 4 bases and J gave up 1 base, with 9 bases separating them. Per the germline V gene, CDR1 is ENHRY and CDR2 is SYGVKD. There are 14 residues in the CDR3. CDR3 nucleotides: TGTGCCATCAGTGTTGGCTGGGGCACAGATACGCAGTATTTT. Residues: CAISVGWGTDTQYF.

This clonotype was seen a handful of times. The chain has TRBV27 and TRBJ2-1, with D unresolved. The CDR3 spans 14 residues. The V end lost 3 bases, the J end lost 2 bases, and 8 bases lay between the germline ends. Germline V gene sequence: CDR1 MNHEY, CDR2 SMNVEV (reference sequence). CDR3 protein: CASSFKPTYNEQFF. The CDR3 DNA reads TGTGCCAGCAGTTTTAAACCTACCTACAATGAGCAGTTCTTC.

This rearrangement joins TRBV2 to TRBJ1-1, with 10 bases identical to TRBD1. CDR3 length: 14 residues. In germline, CDR1 is SNHLY, CDR2 FYNNEI. Trimming cost V 8 bases and J 5 bases; bases outside gene matches: 8. As DNA, the CDR3 is TGTGCCAGCCGGGACAGGGGTTCGGGGACTGAAGCTTTCTTT. Translated: CASRDRGSGTEAFF. The whole variable domain, filled in from reference TRBV2 and TRBJ1-1, reads EPEVTQTPSHQVTQMGQEVILRCVPISNHLYFYWYRQILGQKVEFLVSFYNNEISEKSEIFDDQFSVERPDGSNFTLKIRSTKLEDSAMYFCASRDRGSGTEAFFGQGTRLTVV.

The sample holds a few counts of this clonotype. The chain has TRBV24-1 and TRBJ2-1; 13 bases are a match to TRBD2. Per germline, CDR1 KGHDR and CDR2 SFDVKD. Trimming removed 4 bases from V and 5 bases from J; junction bases left unmatched: 4. This CDR3 is 16 amino acids long. CDR3 coding DNA: TGTGCCACCAGTGACCACGGACTAGCGGGAGACAATGAGCAGTTCTTC. Translation: CATSDHGLAGDNEQFF.